This TCR beta chain is from a study of tumor T cells in aggressive B-cell lymphoma. Here immunoSEQ multiplex PCR was the method, and the copy in TCRdb shows in-frame clones only, minus some. In the table there are fewer than 800 clones, approximately 83% of which are singletons. This CDR3 contains 15 residues. Germline lookup yields CDR1 SEHNR and CDR2 FQNEAQ (reference sequence). Trimming at V came to 1 base and at J to 8 bases, leaving 7 bases not matched to a gene. This clone has just a few counts. Other DNA sequences of this sample code for an identical CDR3. This clonotype originated in an adult with diffuse large B cell lymphoma. The sequencing sample was made of tumor tissue. The chain has TRBV7-9 and TRBJ2-1; 8 nucleotides align to TRBD2. CDR3: CASSLVGGGTDEQFF. The CDR3 DNA follows: TGTGCCAGCAGCTTAGTCGGGGGGGGCACTGATGAGCAGTTCTTC.